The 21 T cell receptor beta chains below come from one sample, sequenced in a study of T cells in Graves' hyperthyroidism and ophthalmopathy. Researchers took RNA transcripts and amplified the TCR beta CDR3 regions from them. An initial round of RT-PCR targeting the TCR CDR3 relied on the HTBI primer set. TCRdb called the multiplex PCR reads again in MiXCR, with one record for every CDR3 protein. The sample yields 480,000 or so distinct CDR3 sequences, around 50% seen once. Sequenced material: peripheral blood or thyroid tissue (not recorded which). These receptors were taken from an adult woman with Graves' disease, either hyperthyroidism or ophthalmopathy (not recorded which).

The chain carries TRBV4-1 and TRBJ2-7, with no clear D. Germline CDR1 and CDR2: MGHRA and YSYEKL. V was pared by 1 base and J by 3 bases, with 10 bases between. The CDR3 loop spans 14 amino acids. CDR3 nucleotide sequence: TGCGCCAGCAGCCAAGTGCAGGAGTACTACGAGCAGTACTTC. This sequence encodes CASSQVQEYYEQYF.

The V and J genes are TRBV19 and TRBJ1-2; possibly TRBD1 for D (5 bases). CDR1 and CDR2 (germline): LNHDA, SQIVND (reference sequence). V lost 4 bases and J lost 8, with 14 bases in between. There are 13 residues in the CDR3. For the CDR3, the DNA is TGTGCCAGTAGTAGGGGACCAGCCATAGGCTACACCTTC. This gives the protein CASSRGPAIGYTF.

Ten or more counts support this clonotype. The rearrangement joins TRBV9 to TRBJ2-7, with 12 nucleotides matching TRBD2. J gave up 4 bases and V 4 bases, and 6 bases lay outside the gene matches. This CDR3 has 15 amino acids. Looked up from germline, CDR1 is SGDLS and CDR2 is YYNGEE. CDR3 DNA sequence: TGTGCCAGCAGCCCCCTAGCGGGAGGGATTTACGAGCAGTACTTC. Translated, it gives CASSPLAGGIYEQYF.

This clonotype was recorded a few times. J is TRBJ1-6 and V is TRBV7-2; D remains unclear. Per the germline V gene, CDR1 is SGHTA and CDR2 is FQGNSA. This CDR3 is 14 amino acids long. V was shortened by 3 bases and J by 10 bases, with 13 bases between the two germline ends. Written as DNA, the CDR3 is TGTGCCAGCAGCTTCTGGACTTCAGCGTCACCCCTCCACTTT. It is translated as CASSFWTSASPLHF.

The CDR3 here is CASSEPGGVPPYEQYF. The CDR3 nucleotides are TGTGCCAGTAGTGAACCGGGAGGAGTTCCCCCCTACGAGCAGTACTTC. This chain joins TRBV19 and TRBJ2-7, with 7 bases matching TRBD2. V lost 5 bases to trimming and J lost 2 bases; unmatched junction nucleotides: 12. Germline V lookup: CDR1 LNHDA, CDR2 SQIVND (reference sequence). There are 16 residues in the CDR3.

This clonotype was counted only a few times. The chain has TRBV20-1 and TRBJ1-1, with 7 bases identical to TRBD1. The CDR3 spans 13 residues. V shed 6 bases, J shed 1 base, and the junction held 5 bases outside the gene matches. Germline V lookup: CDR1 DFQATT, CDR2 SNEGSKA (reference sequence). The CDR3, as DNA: TGCAGTGCCGACAGGGTTTGGAACACTGAAGCTTTCTTT. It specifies CSADRVWNTEAFF.

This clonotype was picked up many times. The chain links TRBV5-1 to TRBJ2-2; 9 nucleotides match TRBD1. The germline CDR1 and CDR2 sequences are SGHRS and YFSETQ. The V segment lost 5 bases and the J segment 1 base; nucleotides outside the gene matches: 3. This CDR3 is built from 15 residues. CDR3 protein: CASRLTGGNTGELFF. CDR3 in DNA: TGCGCCAGCAGATTGACAGGGGGGAACACCGGGGAGCTGTTTTTT.

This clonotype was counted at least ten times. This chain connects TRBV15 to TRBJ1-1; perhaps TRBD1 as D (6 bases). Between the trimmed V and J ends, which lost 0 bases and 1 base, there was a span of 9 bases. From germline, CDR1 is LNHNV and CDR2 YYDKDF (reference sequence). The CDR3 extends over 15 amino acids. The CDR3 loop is CATSREGAGNTEAFF. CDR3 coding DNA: TGTGCCACCAGCAGAGAGGGGGCCGGGAACACTGAAGCTTTCTTT.

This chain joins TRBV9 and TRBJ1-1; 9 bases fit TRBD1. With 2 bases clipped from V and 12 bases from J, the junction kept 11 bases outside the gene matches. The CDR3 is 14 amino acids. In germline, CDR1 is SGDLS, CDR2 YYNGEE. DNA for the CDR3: TGTGCCAGCAGCGTCAGCGGGACAGGGCATTCCCCTTTCTTT. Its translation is CASSVSGTGHSPFF. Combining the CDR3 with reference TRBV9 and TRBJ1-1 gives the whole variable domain DSGVTQTPKHLITATGQRVTLRCSPRSGDLSVYWYQQSLDQGLQFLIQYYNGEERAKGNILERFSAQQFPDLHSELNLSSLELGDSALYFCASSVSGTGHSPFFGQGTRLTVV.

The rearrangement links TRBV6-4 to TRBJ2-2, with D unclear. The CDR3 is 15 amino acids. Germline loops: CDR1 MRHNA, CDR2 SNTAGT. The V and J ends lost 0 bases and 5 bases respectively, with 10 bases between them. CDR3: CASSDSSRTTGELFF. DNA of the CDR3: TGTGCCAGCAGTGACTCCAGCAGGACGACCGGGGAGCTGTTTTTT.

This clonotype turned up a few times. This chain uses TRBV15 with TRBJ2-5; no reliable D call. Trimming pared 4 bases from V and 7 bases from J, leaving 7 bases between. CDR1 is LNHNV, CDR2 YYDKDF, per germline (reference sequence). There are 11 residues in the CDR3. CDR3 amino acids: CATSKDGTQYF. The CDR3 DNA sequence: TGTGCCACCAGCAAAGATGGGACCCAGTACTTC.

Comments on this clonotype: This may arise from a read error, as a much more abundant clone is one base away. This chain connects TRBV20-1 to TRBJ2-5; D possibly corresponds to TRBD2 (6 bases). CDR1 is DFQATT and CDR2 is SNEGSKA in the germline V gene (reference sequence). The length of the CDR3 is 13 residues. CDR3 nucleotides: TGCAGTGCTAGAAGTTGGGGGGAAGAGGCCCAGTACTTC. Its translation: CSARSWGEEAQYF.

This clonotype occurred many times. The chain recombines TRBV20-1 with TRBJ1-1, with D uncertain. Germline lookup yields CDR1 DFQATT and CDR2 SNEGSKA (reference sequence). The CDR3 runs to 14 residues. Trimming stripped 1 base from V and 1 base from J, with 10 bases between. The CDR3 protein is CSARGLTTNTEAFF. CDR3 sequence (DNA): TGCAGTGCTAGAGGCCTGACAACGAACACTGAAGCTTTCTTT.

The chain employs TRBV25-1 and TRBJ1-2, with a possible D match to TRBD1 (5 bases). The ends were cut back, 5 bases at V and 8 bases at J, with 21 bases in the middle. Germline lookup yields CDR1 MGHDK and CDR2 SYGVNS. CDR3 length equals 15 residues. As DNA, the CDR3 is TGTGCCAGCAGTCGGCCAGGGAACACCCCGGGGGGCTACACCTTC. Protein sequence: CASSRPGNTPGGYTF.

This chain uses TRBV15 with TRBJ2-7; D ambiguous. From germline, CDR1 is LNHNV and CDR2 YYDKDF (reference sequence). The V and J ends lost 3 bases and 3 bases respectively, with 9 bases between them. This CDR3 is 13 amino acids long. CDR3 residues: CATSSKVYYEQYF. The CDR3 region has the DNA TGTGCCACCAGCAGCAAGGTTTACTACGAGCAGTACTTC.

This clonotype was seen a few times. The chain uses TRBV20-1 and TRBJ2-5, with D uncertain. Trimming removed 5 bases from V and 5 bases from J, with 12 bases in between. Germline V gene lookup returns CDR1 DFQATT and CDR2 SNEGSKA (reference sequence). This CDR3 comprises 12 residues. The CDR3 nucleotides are TGCAGTGCTGCGAGTGGCTGGGAGACCCAGTACTTC. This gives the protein CSAASGWETQYF.

CDR3 protein: CSVEGGKYEQYF. The DNA of the CDR3 is TGCAGCGTTGAAGGGGGAAAATACGAGCAGTACTTC. The chain carries TRBV29-1 and TRBJ2-7; D not certain. CDR3 length: 12 amino acids. The V gene's germline CDR1 is SQVTM and CDR2 ANQGSEA. V was pared by 1 base and J by 4 bases, with 8 bases between.

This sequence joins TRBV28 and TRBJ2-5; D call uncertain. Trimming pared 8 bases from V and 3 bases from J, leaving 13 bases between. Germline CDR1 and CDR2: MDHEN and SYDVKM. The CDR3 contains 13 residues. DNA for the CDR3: TGTGCCAGCGGAACCGGGCCAAAAGAGACCCAGTACTTC. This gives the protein CASGTGPKETQYF.

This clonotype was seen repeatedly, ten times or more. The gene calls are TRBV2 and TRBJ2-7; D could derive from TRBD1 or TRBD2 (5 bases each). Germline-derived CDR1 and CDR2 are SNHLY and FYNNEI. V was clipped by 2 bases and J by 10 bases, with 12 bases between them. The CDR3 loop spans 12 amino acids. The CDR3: CASSEFPGRQYF. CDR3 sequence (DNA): TGTGCCAGCAGTGAATTCCCGGGGCGACAGTACTTC.

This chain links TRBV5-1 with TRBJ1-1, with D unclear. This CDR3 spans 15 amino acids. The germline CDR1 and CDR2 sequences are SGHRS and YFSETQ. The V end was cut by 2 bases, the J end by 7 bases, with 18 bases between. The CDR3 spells CASSFEGADGREAFF. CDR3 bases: TGCGCCAGCAGCTTCGAGGGCGCCGACGGTCGTGAAGCTTTCTTT.

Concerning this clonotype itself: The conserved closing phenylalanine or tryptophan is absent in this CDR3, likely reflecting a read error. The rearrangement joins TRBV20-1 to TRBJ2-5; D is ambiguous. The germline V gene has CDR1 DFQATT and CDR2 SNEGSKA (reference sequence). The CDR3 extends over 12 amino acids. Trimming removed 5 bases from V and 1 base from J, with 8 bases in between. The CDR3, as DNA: TGCAGTGCTTGGAGAACCCAAGAGACCCAGTACTTA. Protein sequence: CSAWRTQETQYL.